The clone carrying this T cell receptor beta chain showed up just a few times. The antigen is not known. This sample was taken from a study of identical twins. Study-level points and caveats: Zero-insertion results could be subject to partial confounding by invariant MAIT and iNKT cells.

TCRdb ran MiXCR on the 5' RACE reads and lists one entry per CDR3 protein. The sample lists approximately 470,000 distinct CDR3 sequences; 12% to 15% were seen once. Germline CDR1 and CDR2: MNHNS and SASEGT. V was trimmed by 4 bases and J by 0 bases, leaving 13 bases between them. This CDR3 region has 17 residues. Donors were all healthy Caucasians. The same specimen was also included in a second study, on yellow fever vaccine responses in identical twins.

The chain couples TRBV6-1 to TRBJ1-6, with D perhaps TRBD1 (5 bases). The sample consisted of CD4+ T cells sorted from blood. The sequence derives from a woman under 30 in good health. DNA for the CDR3: TGTGCCAGCAGTGCGTCGGGGCAGAGCTCCTATAATTCACCCCTCCACTTT. Amino acids: CASSASGQSSYNSPLHF.